These 11 T cell receptor beta chains came from one sample sequenced in a study of blood T cells in healthy people across ages (dated by TCRdb to 2014 to 2015). The method was 5' RACE. TCRdb records Illumina HiSeq 2500 as the sequencer. The second PCR ran for roughly 7 to 11 cycles and used a J-beta primer mix along with a sample-barcoded 5' primer. Using fastp at Q25 and MiXCR, TCRdb reprocessed the public reads and kept productive beta chains. Rows merge per CDR3 protein into single entries with the most common DNA and genes. The sample table shows 1.5 million to 2 million distinct CDR3 sequences, and 25% to 30% are seen once. The biggest ten clones account for 7.7% of the sample. The sample comprised blood. The source of these receptors is a woman in her twenties or thirties in good health.

This sequence joins TRBV5-1 and TRBJ2-1; D not certain. The CDR3 extends over 14 amino acids. CDR1 and CDR2 (germline): SGHRS, YFSETQ. Trimming took 2 bases from V and 7 from J, leaving 13 bases between them. The CDR3 coding sequence is TGCGCCAGCAGCTTTTACCTAGGCGTGAATGAGCAGTTCTTC. It translates to CASSFYLGVNEQFF.

This chain uses TRBV7-2 with TRBJ1-1; tentatively, D is TRBD1 (6 bases). The germline gives CDR1 SGHTA, CDR2 FQGNSA. The CDR3 is made up of 18 amino acids. Trimming pared 6 bases from V and 0 bases from J, leaving 23 bases between. CDR3 protein: CASRGGSTGNAMNTEAFF. The CDR3 DNA is TGTGCCAGCAGAGGGGGGAGCACAGGGAATGCTATGAACACTGAAGCTTTCTTT. The full variable domain, its missing parts supplied by reference TRBV7-2 and TRBJ1-1, is GAGVSQSPSNKVTEKGKDVELRCDPISGHTALYWYRQSLGQGLEFLIYFQGNSAPDKSGLPSDRFSAERTGGSVSTLTIQRTQQEDSAVYLCASRGGSTGNAMNTEAFFGQGTRLTVV.

The rearrangement links TRBV2 to TRBJ2-6, with D possibly TRBD1 on 5 matching bases. This CDR3 has 15 amino acids. Germline CDR1 SNHLY, CDR2 FYNNEI. Trimming stripped 4 bases from V and 0 bases from J, with 7 bases between. CDR3: CASSGQFSGANVLTF. The CDR3 nucleotides are TGTGCCAGCAGTGGACAGTTCTCTGGGGCCAACGTCCTGACTTTC. Full variable domain (remainder filled in from reference TRBV2 and TRBJ2-6): EPEVTQTPSHQVTQMGQEVILRCVPISNHLYFYWYRQILGQKVEFLVSFYNNEISEKSEIFDDQFSVERPDGSNFTLKIRSTKLEDSAMYFCASSGQFSGANVLTFGAGSRLTVL.

Regarding this clonotype: Being one base from a much bigger clone, this may be a read error. The chain recombines TRBV9 with TRBJ1-2; D not resolved. CDR3 length: 11 amino acids. With 3 bases removed from V and 8 bases from J, the gap between germline ends came to 8 bases. CDR1 SGDLS and CDR2 YYNGEE come from the germline V gene. CDR3 coding DNA: TGTGCCAGCAGCGCCACGGAAGGCTACACCTTC. Its protein is CASSATEGYTF.

Concerning this clonotype itself: The junction differs from germline at one of its ends, possibly a read error. This chain links TRBV6-2 or TRBV6-3 with TRBJ2-1, with D perhaps TRBD2 (5 bases). Germline V lookup: CDR1 MNHEY, CDR2 SVGEGT. This CDR3 has 17 residues. The DNA of the CDR3 is TGTGCCAGCAGTTACTCGATCTGGGAGACAAAGTACAATGGGCAGTTCTTC. Translated, it gives CASSYSIWETKYNGQFF.

This clonotype was recorded many times. V gene TRBV6-5 combines with J gene TRBJ2-1; 10 bases match TRBD1. The CDR3 consists of 11 residues. The germline gives CDR1 MNHEY, CDR2 SVGAGI. DNA of the CDR3: TGTGCATCGGGACAGGGGACGGAGCAGTTCTTC. It encodes CASGQGTEQFF.

V is TRBV29-1 and J is TRBJ2-7, with D possibly TRBD2 on 7 matching bases. The CDR3 spans 14 residues. Germline CDR1 is SQVTM and CDR2 is ANQGSEA. The CDR3 here is CREGGAEDSYEQYF. DNA of the CDR3: TGCAGGGAGGGGGGGGCAGAAGATTCCTACGAGCAGTACTTC.

This clonotype was seen only a few times. This sequence joins TRBV2 and TRBJ2-5; TRBD1 aligns across 8 bases. This CDR3 has 14 amino acids. From germline, CDR1 is SNHLY and CDR2 FYNNEI. With V trimmed by 7 bases and J by 2 bases, 6 bases remained unmatched. CDR3 sequence reads: CASNPGQVQETQYF. The CDR3 region has the DNA TGTGCCAGCAACCCGGGACAGGTGCAAGAGACCCAGTACTTC. Complete variable domain (other parts from reference TRBV2 and TRBJ2-5): EPEVTQTPSHQVTQMGQEVILRCVPISNHLYFYWYRQILGQKVEFLVSFYNNEISEKSEIFDDQFSVERPDGSNFTLKIRSTKLEDSAMYFCASNPGQVQETQYFGPGTRLLVL.

This clonotype was detected a few times. The chain uses TRBV5-1 and TRBJ2-7, with 7 bases fitting TRBD1. V gave up 3 bases and J gave up 7 bases; unmatched junction bases: 7. This CDR3 has 13 residues. Germline values: CDR1 SGHRS, CDR2 YFSETQ. The CDR3 region is CASSSGQMEEQYF. DNA of the CDR3: TGCGCCAGCAGCTCGGGACAGATGGAAGAGCAGTACTTC.

The J gene is TRBJ2-1, the V gene TRBV6-2 or TRBV6-3, with 9 bases lining up with TRBD1. Germline V lookup: CDR1 MNHEY, CDR2 SVGEGT. V shed 7 bases and J 5 bases; nucleotides not matched to a gene: 9. This CDR3 contains 15 residues. The CDR3 protein is CASKNRDRVNNEQFF. CDR3 DNA: TGTGCCAGCAAGAACCGGGACAGGGTAAACAATGAGCAGTTCTTC.

The genes are TRBV12-3 or TRBV12-4 and TRBJ2-4; D perhaps matches TRBD2 (5 bases). V lost 0 bases to trimming and J lost 0 bases, with 15 bases between them. The CDR3 consists of 18 residues. CDR3 protein: CASSLAGGRRLAKNIQYF. The DNA for the CDR3 is TGTGCCAGCAGTTTAGCCGGAGGCCGACGACTAGCCAAAAACATTCAGTACTTC.